This T cell receptor (beta chain) appears in the sequencing data of a study of control samples from healthy donors and cancer patients. Clones were sequenced by immunoSEQ multiplex PCR, and TCRdb holds only the in-frame ones, with some missing. Among around 250,000 clones, almost 85% were seen once, and the ten largest hold roughly 13%. This clone turned up a few times. The CDR3 extends over 16 amino acids. Germline V CDR1 and CDR2: LNHDA, SQIVND (reference sequence). The ends lost 5 bases at V and 3 bases at J; junction bases unmatched: 9. The clonotype comes from an older woman with lung cancer. What was sequenced was PBMCs. The V call is TRBV19, the J call TRBJ2-3; TRBD1 matches 9 bases. The DNA for the CDR3 is TGTGCCAGTAGTGATACAGGGGGCCCGGGGACAGATACGCAGTATTTT. Amino acid sequence: CASSDTGGPGTDTQYF.